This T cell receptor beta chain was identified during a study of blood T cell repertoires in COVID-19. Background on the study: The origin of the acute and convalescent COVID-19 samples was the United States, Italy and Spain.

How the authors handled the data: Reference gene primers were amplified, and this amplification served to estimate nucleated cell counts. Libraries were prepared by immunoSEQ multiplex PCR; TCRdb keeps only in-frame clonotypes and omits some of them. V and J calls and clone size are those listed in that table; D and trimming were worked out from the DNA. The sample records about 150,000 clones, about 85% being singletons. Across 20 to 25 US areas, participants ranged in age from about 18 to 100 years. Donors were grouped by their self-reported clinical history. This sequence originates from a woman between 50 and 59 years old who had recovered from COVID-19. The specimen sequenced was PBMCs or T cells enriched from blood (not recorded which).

The CDR3, as DNA: TGTGCCAGCAGCCTCCACCAGGGGATCACTGAAGCTTTCTTT. This sequence encodes CASSLHQGITEAFF. The J gene is TRBJ1-1, the V gene TRBV3-1 (or the pseudogene TRBV3-2); weak D call: TRBD1 (6 bases). Looked up from germline, CDR1 is LGHDT and CDR2 is YNNKEL (reference sequence). The CDR3 spans 14 residues. V dropped 4 bases and J dropped 4 bases, with 13 bases sitting between them.